This T cell receptor (beta chain) was sequenced in a study of blood T cell repertoires in COVID-19. This CDR3 has 15 residues. The germline V and J ends were trimmed by 4 bases and 0 bases, with 10 bases remaining between them. CDR1 and CDR2 (germline): SNHLY, FYNNEI. Using immunoSEQ multiplex PCR, the repertoire was profiled, and TCRdb retains in-frame clones only, with some absent. The sample shows 50,000 or so clones, roughly nine tenths of them seen only once. The receptor comes from a woman older than 75 with acute or convalescent COVID-19. J is TRBJ2-1 and V is TRBV2; D gene unclear. Sequenced: peripheral blood. CDR3 amino acids: CASSVRMSSYNEQFF. The CDR3 DNA reads TGTGCCAGCAGTGTCCGAATGAGCTCCTACAATGAGCAGTTCTTC.